This T cell receptor (beta chain) was observed in a study of Tregs in tolerant kidney transplant recipients. The study's findings and limits: Biological reproducibility was not directly addressed in this study.

Clones were read by immunoSEQ multiplex PCR, and TCRdb kept only the in-frame ones, dropping some. The sample shows about 77,000 clones, 95% to 98% of them seen only once. Worth noting for this clone: Its antigen remains unknown.

This CDR3 has 14 residues. The trim removed 6 bases at V and 6 bases at J, leaving 9 bases unmatched. The germline V gene encodes CDR1 MNHNY and CDR2 SVGAGI (reference sequence). Sequences were derived from CD4+ T cells from blood, sampled before the transplant. The J gene is TRBJ1-2, the V gene TRBV6-6; TRBD1 matches at 8 bases. This receptor was obtained from a human donor who received a combined kidney and bone marrow transplant. The CDR3 DNA is TGTGCCAGCAGGAAGACAGGGGATTTGCATGGCTACACCTTC. Translating it yields CASRKTGDLHGYTF.